This passage covers 5 T cell receptor beta chains from one sample sequenced in a study of Graves' ophthalmopathy and Graves' hyperthyroidism. Amplified TCR beta CDR3 regions were obtained using RNA transcripts as template. Following a first-round RT-PCR that used HTBI primers, a second-round multiplex PCR was carried out. TCRdb redid the calling of the multiplex PCR reads with MiXCR, one entry per CDR3 protein. This table holds about 220,000 distinct CDR3 sequences, about 22% found once. The sequenced sample consisted of peripheral blood. The receptor set was obtained from a woman aged 50 to 65 with Graves' ophthalmopathy.

The chain is built from TRBV19 and TRBJ2-2; 9 bases map to TRBD2. The J segment lost 10 bases and the V segment lost 7 bases, leaving 10 bases of the junction unmatched. The germline V gene has CDR1 LNHDA and CDR2 SQIVND (reference sequence). There are 14 residues in the CDR3. This CDR3 reads CASTQTSGLKELFF. The CDR3 DNA sequence: TGTGCCAGTACCCAGACTAGCGGCCTGAAGGAGCTGTTTTTT.

This clonotype turned up a few times. The V call is TRBV24-1, the J call TRBJ1-5; D unclear. This CDR3 has 13 amino acids. The germline V gene encodes CDR1 KGHDR and CDR2 SFDVKD. Trimming shortened V by 6 bases and J by 7 bases, and 12 bases separated the two germline ends. The CDR3 loop reads CATSMASRQPQHF. As DNA, the CDR3 is TGTGCCACCAGTATGGCATCGAGGCAGCCCCAGCATTTT.

The V and J genes are TRBV19 and TRBJ2-2; TRBD1 might be the D (7 bases). Germline-derived CDR1 and CDR2 are LNHDA and SQIVND (reference sequence). The CDR3 has 17 residues. Trimming took off 0 bases at V and 1 base at J, with 12 bases between the two ends. The DNA of the CDR3 is TGTGCCAGTAGTATAGATCGGGGGACAGTGAACACCGGGGAGCTGTTTTTT. Translating gives CASSIDRGTVNTGELFF.

This clonotype turned up a few times. A read error may be the cause here, since a much bigger clone is one base away. The V and J genes are TRBV30 and TRBJ1-5; tentatively, D is TRBD1 (5 bases). The germline V gene has CDR1 GTSNPN and CDR2 SVGIG (reference sequence). The CDR3 covers 14 residues. The CDR3 DNA follows: TGTGCCTGGACGCTTCCGGGACCAGGTCAGTCCCAGCATTTT. Protein product: CAWTLPGPGQSQHF.

V is TRBV7-8 and J is TRBJ2-7; D remains ambiguous. Trimming removed 4 bases at V and 12 bases at J, with 16 bases between. The germline gives CDR1 SGHVS, CDR2 FQNEAQ. The CDR3 spans 12 residues. CDR3 DNA sequence: TGTGCCAGCAGCTCGCGTAGTAGAGACCTGTACTTC. Amino acids: CASSSRSRDLYF.